This T cell receptor (beta chain) was sequenced for a study of blood T cell repertoires in COVID-19 (dated by TCRdb to between 2020 and 2021). In terms of the full investigation: The collaborator samples originated in the United States, Italy and Spain and spanned the acute and convalescent phases of COVID-19. The prospective study material was composed of cDNA or gDNA derived from T cells, B-cell-depleted T cells, or PBMCs. Subjects who had been exposed to COVID-19, were actively infected with it, or had recovered from it provided the deeply sampled blood TCRbeta repertoires that made up the dataset. The repertoires were made available in a free public database intended to serve as a resource for research on the immune response to SARS-CoV-2. Samples came from the ongoing ImmuneRACE study (first 160 participants) plus 1,254 subjects from 6 global collaborators. A de-identified subject ID, COVID-19 status, age in years and sex were almost always included in the sample metadata. Where HLA class I and class II types were available, the types were taken from metadata supplied by the sample provider, not from assay-based typing.

Participants in the prospective study were aged 18 to 89 years, lived in 24 United States geographic areas, and enrolled through a virtual design. In the prospective study, cohorts were assigned on the basis of participant-reported clinical history obtained from a screening survey and a study questionnaire. ImmuneRACE Cohort 3 recovered participants were defined by two consecutive negative NP/OP PCR tests, healthcare professional clearance, or symptom resolution. Each participant in the prospective study had whole blood, serum and a nasopharyngeal or oropharyngeal swab collected by mobile phlebotomists. Participants in the prospective study had the option to provide additional blood draws and questionnaires over an approximately 2-month period. Prospective study blood samples were shipped either frozen or at room temperature before DNA extraction. What the study reported, not specific to this receptor: The amount of clinical and demographic metadata varied by source and participant and was provided uncurated.

Spanning cysteine to phenylalanine, the CDR3 consists of 14 amino acids. Only the CDR3 DNA stays, 42 bases, in frame from base 1. The germline V gene encodes CDR1 SGHRS and CDR2 YFSETQ. V and J are truncated by 9 bases and 4 bases respectively, leaving an intervening sequence of 17 bases. About this clone itself: The antigen it binds to is not known. Base-call qualities are not available, and no considerably larger clone is one nucleotide away.

TCRbeta CDR3 regions were amplified from genomic DNA by means of the immunoSEQ Assay, a bias-controlled multiplex PCR. The study's own analysis went as follows. Within the assay, amplification of reference gene primers was used to estimate how many nucleated cells each sample contained. To quantify the absolute abundance of each unique TCRbeta CDR3 rearrangement, sequence reads were collapsed and filtered. For each sample, productive Simpson clonality was calculated as the square root of Simpson's diversity index across productive rearrangements. TCRdb holds this immuneACCESS table with in-frame rearrangements only. Some clones are missing; in checked studies, unresolved V genes explain under half, and the rest has no known cause. V, J and clone size reflect that table, while D and trimming were determined from the DNA. The sample includes just over 300,000 clones, with approximately 83% observed a single time. The top ten hold around 2.2% of the sample.

The chain is encoded by TRBV5-1 joined to TRBJ2-1; TRBD2 is perhaps the D gene, given 6 matching bases. The specimen was PBMCs or T cells enriched from blood (not recorded which). This TCR derives from a man under 40 who had recovered from COVID-19. The CDR3 reads CATSLTAGYNEQFF. DNA sequence: TGCGCCACCTCATTGACCGCGGGGTACAATGAGCAGTTCTTC.